Reported below is one T cell receptor (beta chain). The record originates from a study of blood T cell repertoires in COVID-19. Study details: Sites in the United States, Italy and Spain provided acute and convalescent COVID-19 samples. PBMCs, B-cell-depleted T cells, or T cells were the source of the cDNA or gDNA that made up the material.

This CDR3 has 13 residues. Between the trimmed V and J ends, which lost 5 bases and 6 bases, there was a span of 13 bases. CDR1 and CDR2 (germline): LNHDA, SQIVND (reference sequence). Authors' data handling: Amplification of reference gene primers was used by the study to estimate nucleated cell counts. TCRdb's copy holds only in-frame clones and misses some; the assay was immunoSEQ multiplex PCR. V and J calls and clone size are as listed in that table; D and trimming were resolved from the DNA. The sample contains over 300,000 clones, roughly 85% of which appear only once. The receptor's source is a human donor in a cohort sampled during active COVID-19. Sequencing was done on a sample of peripheral blood. The chain uses TRBV19 and TRBJ1-1; D might be TRBD1 (5 bases). CDR3 in amino acids: CASSEQAVPEAFF. CDR3 bases: TGTGCCAGTAGTGAACAGGCGGTTCCTGAAGCTTTCTTT.